The T cell receptor (beta chain) under discussion was sequenced for a study of cytomegalovirus exposure and HLA in healthy donors. The wider study: There were a few hundred genotyped donors. Of these, roughly 86% fell in the genetic ancestry cluster associated with self-reported Caucasian donors. Points from the study as a whole: Follow-up analysis later connected one missense variant in DCLRE1C with trimming of TCR beta V- and J-genes. In terms of immune exposure information, only CMV serostatus was available.

CDR1 and CDR2 (germline): SNHLY, FYNNEI. This CDR3 is 14 amino acids long. Trimming shortened V by 2 bases and J by 7 bases, and 14 bases separated the two germline ends. Details on this clone: Its target is not known.

Researchers ran the PCR with 60 Vbeta and 13 Jbeta primers. Here immunoSEQ multiplex PCR was the method, and the copy in TCRdb shows in-frame clones only, minus some. This listing includes over 100,000 clones. Sequenced: PBMCs. This TCR was recovered from a man between 18 and 29 years old in good health and CMV-seronegative. The rearrangement uses TRBV2 and TRBJ1-1, with D maybe TRBD1 (5 bases). CDR3 protein: CASSEWVDTFEAFF. The CDR3 DNA reads as TGTGCCAGCAGTGAATGGGTGGACACTTTTGAAGCTTTCTTT.